The 17 T cell receptor beta chains below were found in one sample sequenced in a study of response to subunit inactivated influenza vaccine. TCRdb re-derived calls from the RT-PCR reads in MiXCR, one entry per CDR3 protein. The sample lists fewer than 700,000 distinct CDR3 sequences, approximately 12% occurring once. This specimen was PBMCs from blood, taken 35 to 45 days after vaccination. Receptors were obtained from a man aged 45-60 years who received an inactivated influenza vaccine.

The V and J genes are TRBV14 and TRBJ1-1; TRBD1 is a possible D gene (5 bases). V lost 4 bases, J lost 4 bases, and 16 bases lay in between. Germline-derived CDR1 and CDR2 are SGHDN and FVKESK. The CDR3 covers 15 residues. CDR3 in DNA: TGTGCCAGCAGCCGACTAGGACACATGAGCACTGAAGCTTTCTTT. Translation gives CASSRLGHMSTEAFF.

The V gene is TRBV4-1, the J gene TRBJ2-1, with 10 bases lining up with TRBD2. The J segment lost 6 bases and the V segment lost 7 bases, leaving 9 bases of the junction unmatched. The CDR3 covers 15 residues. Germline V gene data show CDR1 as MGHRA and CDR2 as YSYEKL. CDR3 in DNA: TGCGCCAGCACCTCACCGACTAGCGGGTTCAATGAGCAGTTCTTC. Translated, it gives CASTSPTSGFNEQFF.

The chain employs TRBV24-1 and TRBJ2-2, with 7 bases identical to TRBD2. The germline gives CDR1 KGHDR, CDR2 SFDVKD. This CDR3 spans 18 amino acids. The ends lost 9 bases at V and 4 bases at J; junction bases unmatched: 19. The CDR3 DNA is TGTGCCACCCGTGGTCCAGGCCCGGGGGGAGGAGGCACCGGGGAGCTGTTTTTT. The encoded protein is CATRGPGPGGGGTGELFF.

The chain has TRBV4-1 and TRBJ1-2; D remains unclear. Germline CDR1 and CDR2: MGHRA and YSYEKL. This CDR3 region has 15 residues. The V end was cut by 0 bases, the J end by 3 bases, with 11 bases between. DNA for the CDR3: TGCGCCAGCAGCCAAGACCCCCAGACTTACTATGGCTACACCTTC. This encodes CASSQDPQTYYGYTF.

This clonotype was seen more than once but under ten times. The chain joins TRBV20-1 to TRBJ1-1; D possibly corresponds to TRBD1 (6 bases). CDR3 size: 13 residues. Per the germline V gene, CDR1 is DFQATT and CDR2 is SNEGSKA (reference sequence). V was cut by 6 bases and J by 5 bases, with 16 bases left in between. The DNA of the CDR3 is TGCAGTGCCCCGAGACCACAGGGTACTGAAGCTTTCTTT. Amino acid sequence: CSAPRPQGTEAFF.

This clonotype turned up a few times. The V and J genes are TRBV5-1 and TRBJ2-5, with TRBD2 matching 14 bases. The germline V gene has CDR1 SGHRS and CDR2 YFSETQ. CDR3 length equals 16 residues. J was trimmed by 2 bases and V by 4 bases; bases with no gene match: 4. The CDR3 is CASSAGTSGGQETQYF. In DNA, the CDR3 is TGCGCCAGCAGCGCCGGGACTAGCGGGGGTCAAGAGACCCAGTACTTC.

This clonotype appeared many times. The V and J genes are TRBV7-2 and TRBJ2-3; tentatively, D is TRBD2 (5 bases). CDR1 and CDR2 (germline): SGHTA, FQGNSA. Trimming took off 3 bases at V and 2 bases at J, with 18 bases between the two ends. The CDR3 covers 17 residues. The CDR3 here is CASSLQTSRQFTDTQYF. The DNA for the CDR3 is TGTGCCAGCAGCTTGCAAACTAGTAGGCAGTTCACAGATACGCAGTATTTT.

This clonotype was seen more than once but under ten times. The V call is TRBV28, the J call TRBJ2-7, with TRBD2 identical over 8 bases. This CDR3 is 15 amino acids long. With 7 bases clipped from V and 0 bases from J, the junction kept 8 bases outside the gene matches. Germline CDR1 MDHEN, CDR2 SYDVKM. Written as DNA, the CDR3 is TGTGCCAGCAAGACGGGGGGGATAAGCTCCTACGAGCAGTACTTC. It encodes CASKTGGISSYEQYF.

The J gene is TRBJ1-1, the V gene TRBV12-3 or TRBV12-4; the D gene is possibly TRBD1 (6 bases). This CDR3 contains 17 residues. With 2 bases removed from V and 5 bases from J, the gap between germline ends came to 21 bases. CDR3 coding DNA: TGTGCCAGCAGTTTAAGGGAGCCCCGGGACAAAGGGACTGAAGCTTTCTTT. Protein product: CASSLREPRDKGTEAFF.

This clonotype was counted at least ten times. This chain joins TRBV27 and TRBJ2-1; D unclear. Trimming took 5 bases from V and 3 from J, leaving 17 bases between them. The CDR3 totals 16 residues. The germline CDR1 and CDR2 sequences are MNHEY and SMNVEV (reference sequence). Here the CDR3 reads CASSAVGSLGYNEQFF. In DNA, the CDR3 is TGTGCCAGCAGTGCCGTCGGCTCCCTTGGCTACAATGAGCAGTTCTTC.

The table lists this clonotype with a few counts. V gene TRBV7-8 combines with J gene TRBJ1-6; D remains ambiguous. In germline, CDR1 is SGHVS, CDR2 FQNEAQ. The CDR3 totals 17 residues. V gave up 4 bases and J gave up 7 bases, with 20 bases separating them. The CDR3 is CASSSVGGLIHNSPLHF. CDR3 nucleotides: TGTGCCAGCAGCTCAGTGGGAGGGCTAATACACAATTCACCCCTCCACTTT.

V usage is TRBV4-1 and J usage is TRBJ2-4; TRBD1 aligns across 10 bases. Germline V gives CDR1 MGHRA, CDR2 YSYEKL. Losses at the gene ends were 4 bases for V and 3 bases for J; bases not matched to a gene: 12. This CDR3 is 18 amino acids long. DNA for the CDR3: TGCGCCAGCAGCCGGGACAGGGGAACCTCCCGGGGCAAAAACATTCAGTACTTC. This codes for CASSRDRGTSRGKNIQYF.

The chain employs TRBV12-3 or TRBV12-4 and TRBJ2-7, with TRBD2 matching 14 bases. V was pared by 5 bases and J by 2 bases, with 11 bases of the junction left unmatched. The length of the CDR3 is 18 residues. This CDR3 reads CASSLGTSGSFSTYEQYF. The CDR3 nucleotides read TGTGCCAGCAGTCTTGGGACTAGCGGGAGTTTTTCCACCTACGAGCAGTACTTC.

V and J are TRBV12-3 or TRBV12-4 and TRBJ2-3; possibly TRBD2 for D (6 bases). V lost 6 bases to trimming and J lost 0 bases, with 16 bases between them. The CDR3 runs to 16 residues. This chain's CDR3 is CASRPPLRESTDTQYF. The CDR3 nucleotides are TGTGCCAGCAGGCCCCCTTTACGGGAGAGCACAGATACGCAGTATTTT.

CDR3 coding DNA: TGTGCCACCCACTGGGCGGCGAACACCGGGGAGCTGTTTTTT. Amino acids: CATHWAANTGELFF. V gene TRBV12-3 or TRBV12-4 combines with J gene TRBJ2-2; no definite D call. The CDR3 has 14 amino acids. The V and J ends lost 10 bases and 0 bases respectively, with 12 bases between them.

The gene calls are TRBV27 and TRBJ2-1; D may be TRBD2 (6 bases). This CDR3 region has 17 residues. V lost 3 bases, J lost 3 bases, and 18 bases lay in between. Germline V lookup: CDR1 MNHEY, CDR2 SMNVEV (reference sequence). The CDR3 here is CASSLYEAGVDYNEQFF. In DNA, the CDR3 is TGTGCCAGCAGTTTGTATGAAGCGGGTGTGGACTACAATGAGCAGTTCTTC.

The chain joins TRBV20-1 to TRBJ1-6; unclear D gene. The CDR3 length is 16 residues. CDR1 and CDR2 (germline): DFQATT, SNEGSKA (reference sequence). Trimming took 2 bases from V and 4 from J, leaving 15 bases between them. The CDR3 sequence is CSARFISTGYNSPLHF. CDR3 nucleotide sequence: TGCAGTGCTAGATTCATTTCTACCGGTTATAATTCACCCCTCCACTTT.